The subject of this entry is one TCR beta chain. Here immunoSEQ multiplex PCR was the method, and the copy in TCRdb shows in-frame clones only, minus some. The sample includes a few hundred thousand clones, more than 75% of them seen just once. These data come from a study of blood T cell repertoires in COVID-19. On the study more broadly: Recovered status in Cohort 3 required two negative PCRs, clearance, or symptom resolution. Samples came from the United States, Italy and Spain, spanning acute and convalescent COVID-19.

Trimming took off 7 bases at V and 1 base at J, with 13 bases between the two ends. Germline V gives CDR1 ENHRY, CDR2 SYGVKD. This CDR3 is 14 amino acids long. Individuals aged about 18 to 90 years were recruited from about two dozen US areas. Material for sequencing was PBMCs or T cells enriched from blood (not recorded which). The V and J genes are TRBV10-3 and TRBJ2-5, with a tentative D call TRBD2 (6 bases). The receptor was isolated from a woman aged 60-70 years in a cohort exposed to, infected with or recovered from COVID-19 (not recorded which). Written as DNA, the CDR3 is TGTGCCATCAAGTCCGTAGCGGTCCAAGAGACCCAGTACTTC. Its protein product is CAIKSVAVQETQYF.